These 26 T cell receptor beta chains came from one sample sequenced in a study of quantifying T cell responses using KT2 cells. Study in general: TCR alpha and beta constant-region primers primed reverse transcription of RNA.

An oligo carrying a UMI was ligated to the cDNA 3' end. The first PCR ran 3 to 5 cycles with an equimolar RC1.1 and RC1.2 beta primer mix. From the UMI-ligation and nested PCR reads, TCRdb called clonotypes with MiXCR, one entry per CDR3 protein. In the table there are approximately 50,000 distinct CDR3 sequences, around a tenth of which are singletons. The sample comprised PBMCs spiked with cells of the T cell clone KT2. The receptors come from a human donor.

Ten or more counts support this clonotype. The V call is TRBV6-6, the J call TRBJ1-5; D gene uncertain. V was cut by 5 bases and J by 4 bases, with 12 bases left in between. Looked up from germline, CDR1 is MNHNY and CDR2 is SVGAGI (reference sequence). This CDR3 is 14 amino acids long. This CDR3 reads CASSTSSENQPQHF. The CDR3 nucleotides read TGTGCCAGCAGTACCAGCTCCGAAAATCAGCCCCAGCATTTT.

This clonotype was observed a few times. The chain couples TRBV6-2 or TRBV6-3 to TRBJ2-1, with TRBD2 matching over 7 bases. This CDR3 spans 13 amino acids. V lost 11 bases to trimming and J lost 8 bases; unmatched junction nucleotides: 12. Per the germline V gene, CDR1 is MNHEY and CDR2 is SVGEGT. CDR3 sequence: CALSGALVHEQFF. The CDR3 DNA sequence: TGTGCCTTGAGCGGGGCCCTGGTCCATGAGCAGTTCTTC.

V is TRBV28 and J is TRBJ2-3, with D maybe TRBD1 (5 bases). Germline V CDR1 and CDR2: MDHEN, SYDVKM. V lost 10 bases to trimming and J lost 4 bases, with 9 bases between them. CDR3 length: 11 residues. The DNA for the CDR3 is TGTGCCATTAGGGGCGCAGATACGCAGTATTTT. This sequence encodes CAIRGADTQYF.

This clonotype was counted a few times. The chain carries TRBV15 and TRBJ1-5; maybe TRBD1 (5 bases). Trimming left V 0 bases short and J 8 bases short, with 8 bases between. CDR1 is LNHNV, CDR2 YYDKDF, per germline (reference sequence). This CDR3 is built from 13 residues. For the CDR3, the DNA is TGTGCCACCAGCAGAGATGGGGGAAAGCCCCAGCATTTT. It translates to CATSRDGGKPQHF.

A few counts support this clonotype. This chain uses TRBV11-3 with TRBJ1-4; weak D call: TRBD1 (5 bases). The V gene's germline CDR1 is SGHNT and CDR2 YENEEA. V was pared by 5 bases and J by 0 bases, with 16 bases between. The CDR3 extends over 17 amino acids. CDR3 in amino acids: CASSPRWGVATNEKLFF. The CDR3, as DNA: TGTGCCAGCAGCCCGCGCTGGGGGGTTGCAACTAATGAAAAACTGTTTTTT.

In its sample, this clonotype was seen many times. The genes are TRBV5-1 and TRBJ2-1; TRBD1 might be the D (5 bases). Trimming stripped 2 bases from V and 5 bases from J, with 11 bases between. There are 14 residues in the CDR3. The germline V gene encodes CDR1 SGHRS and CDR2 YFSETQ. CDR3 residues: CASSFYRTNNEQFF. In nucleotides, the CDR3 is TGCGCCAGCAGCTTCTACAGGACGAACAATGAGCAGTTCTTC.

This clonotype occurred a few times. The chain employs TRBV21-1 and TRBJ2-3. TRBV21-1 is deemed a pseudogene. The CDR3 consists of 14 residues. The CDR3 DNA follows: TGTGCCAGCAGCAATGGGGTAGCTCCAGATACGCAGTATTTT. This sequence encodes CASSNGVAPDTQYF.

The chain uses TRBV29-1 and TRBJ2-1, with D perhaps TRBD2 (6 bases). Germline V gives CDR1 SQVTM, CDR2 ANQGSEA. The CDR3 is made up of 13 amino acids. V lost 4 bases, J lost 2 bases, and 9 bases lay in between. CDR3 nucleotide sequence: TGCAGCGTTGGGAGGGGAACCTACAATGAGCAGTTCTTC. The encoded protein is CSVGRGTYNEQFF.

The chain employs TRBV11-2 and TRBJ2-1, with D unclear. In germline, CDR1 is SGHAT, CDR2 FQNNGV. V lost 4 bases and J lost 0, with 4 bases in between. CDR3 length: 13 amino acids. The CDR3 DNA sequence: TGTGCCAGCAGCTCTAGCTCCTACAATGAGCAGTTCTTC. As protein: CASSSSSYNEQFF. Using reference TRBV11-2 and TRBJ2-1 for the parts outside the CDR3, the full variable domain is EAGVAQSPRYKIIEKRQSVAFWCNPISGHATLYWYQQILGQGPKLLIQFQNNGVVDDSQLPKDRFSAERLKGVDSTLKIQPAKLEDSAVYLCASSSSSYNEQFFGPGTRLTVL.

This chain connects TRBV4-3 to TRBJ1-2; D call uncertain. V was pared by 4 bases and J by 2 bases, with 26 bases between. Germline V gene sequence: CDR1 LGHNA, CDR2 YSLEER. There are 19 residues in the CDR3. CDR3 amino acids: CASSPRRSRTENLNYGYTF. As DNA, the CDR3 is TGCGCCAGCAGCCCGAGGCGTTCCAGGACGGAGAATTTAAACTATGGCTACACCTTC.

This clonotype was observed a few times. The chain recombines TRBV4-3 with TRBJ2-1; 11 bases are a match to TRBD2. With V trimmed by 5 bases and J by 1 base, 10 bases remained unmatched. CDR1 and CDR2 (germline): LGHNA, YSLEER. This CDR3 comprises 18 residues. The CDR3 sequence: CASSSRLAGSESYNEQFF. The CDR3 DNA sequence: TGCGCCAGCAGCTCCCGACTAGCGGGAAGTGAGTCCTACAATGAGCAGTTCTTC.

This clonotype was counted between two and nine times. The rearrangement joins TRBV20-1 to TRBJ2-5, with 10 bases aligning to TRBD2. The V and J ends lost 4 bases and 5 bases, in that order; junction bases with no gene match: 16. The CDR3 length is 17 residues. Germline V gives CDR1 DFQATT, CDR2 SNEGSKA (reference sequence). Here the CDR3 DNA reads TGCAGTGCTAAGAGCGGTAGCGGGGGGCCACGAAGGGAGACCCAGTACTTC. As protein: CSAKSGSGGPRRETQYF.

Only a few counts were recorded for this clonotype. The V and J genes are TRBV12-3 or TRBV12-4 and TRBJ1-2; D is unresolved. CDR3 length equals 12 residues. With 1 base removed from V and 6 bases from J, the gap between germline ends came to 6 bases. The CDR3 sequence is CASSLGDHGYTF. The CDR3 nucleotides read TGTGCCAGCAGTTTAGGAGATCATGGCTACACCTTC.

The sample holds many counts of this clonotype. This chain links TRBV4-2 with TRBJ2-2; 7 bases line up with TRBD2. V was pared by 4 bases and J by 7 bases, with 6 bases of the junction left unmatched. There are 14 residues in the CDR3. The germline V gene has CDR1 LGHNA and CDR2 YNFKEQ. As DNA, the CDR3 is TGTGCCAGCAGCCCTACTAGCGATGTCGGGGAGCTGTTTTTT. Translated: CASSPTSDVGELFF.

The CDR3 sequence: CASSWGTGDAEAFF. Here the CDR3 DNA reads TGCGCCAGCAGCTGGGGGACAGGGGATGCTGAAGCTTTCTTT. J is TRBJ1-1 and V is TRBV5-1, with TRBD1 matching 10 bases. With V trimmed by 3 bases and J by 6 bases, 5 bases remained unmatched. CDR3 length equals 14 residues. Germline CDR1 is SGHRS and CDR2 is YFSETQ.

The table lists this clonotype with many counts. The genes are TRBV6-1 and TRBJ2-1; possible D gene TRBD2, 7 bases. Germline V lookup: CDR1 MNHNS, CDR2 SASEGT. Trimming removed 2 bases from V and 5 bases from J, with 16 bases in between. The CDR3 runs 16 residues. CDR3 region: CASSETPGGRDNEQFF. The CDR3 nucleotides are TGTGCCAGCAGTGAAACCCCCGGGGGGCGGGACAATGAGCAGTTCTTC.

This clonotype was detected a few times. This chain links TRBV5-6 with TRBJ2-3; D uncertain. V was trimmed by 0 bases and J by 2 bases, leaving 7 bases between them. This CDR3 region has 14 residues. Germline lookup yields CDR1 SGHDT and CDR2 YYEEEE. The CDR3 spells CASSLGLLTDTQYF. CDR3 DNA: TGTGCCAGCAGCTTGGGACTTCTCACAGATACGCAGTATTTT.

The chain employs TRBV2 and TRBJ1-1; 8 bases match TRBD1. Trimming removed 6 bases from V and 11 bases from J; junction bases left unmatched: 17. Germline V lookup: CDR1 SNHLY, CDR2 FYNNEI. The CDR3 has 15 residues. The CDR3 sequence is CASRNTDRGREEAFF. DNA for the CDR3: TGTGCCAGCAGAAATACTGACAGGGGAAGGGAGGAGGCTTTCTTT. The whole variable domain, filled in from reference TRBV2 and TRBJ1-1, reads EPEVTQTPSHQVTQMGQEVILRCVPISNHLYFYWYRQILGQKVEFLVSFYNNEISEKSEIFDDQFSVERPDGSNFTLKIRSTKLEDSAMYFCASRNTDRGREEAFFGQGTRLTVV.

The chain combines TRBV10-2 with TRBJ2-2; 10 bases are a match to TRBD2. This CDR3 is built from 15 residues. Germline values: CDR1 WSHSY, CDR2 SAAADI. Trimming at V came to 0 bases and at J to 9 bases, leaving 4 bases not matched to a gene. This CDR3 reads CASSESASGGRELFF. The CDR3 DNA reads TGCGCCAGCAGTGAGTCGGCTAGCGGGGGCAGGGAGCTGTTTTTT.

There are a few counts of this clonotype. The chain combines TRBV2 with TRBJ2-7; D ambiguous. V was pared by 7 bases and J by 2 bases, with 12 bases between. Germline V gene data show CDR1 as SNHLY and CDR2 as FYNNEI. The CDR3 extends over 13 amino acids. The CDR3 is CASTDRGPYEQYF. In DNA form, the CDR3 reads TGTGCCAGCACGGACCGCGGCCCCTACGAGCAGTACTTC.

This clonotype was recorded a few times. V gene TRBV14 combines with J gene TRBJ2-1; the match to TRBD2 covers 12 bases. V was pared by 4 bases and J by 9 bases, with 13 bases of the junction left unmatched. The CDR3 runs 17 residues. Germline loops: CDR1 SGHDN, CDR2 FVKESK. CDR3 in amino acids: CASSLSLRLAGALEQFF. DNA of the CDR3: TGTGCCAGCAGCCTTTCCCTGAGACTAGCGGGAGCCCTTGAGCAGTTCTTC.

The chain links TRBV6-2 or TRBV6-3 to TRBJ2-3; 8 nucleotides match TRBD2. The germline V gene encodes CDR1 MNHEY and CDR2 SVGEGT. The trim removed 2 bases at V and 5 bases at J, leaving 15 bases unmatched. This CDR3 region has 18 residues. The CDR3 sequence is CASSYEREHYTLGDTQYF. CDR3 nucleotides: TGTGCCAGCAGTTACGAGCGGGAGCACTATACCCTCGGAGATACGCAGTATTTT.

This clonotype was seen more than once but under ten times. CDR3 sequence reads: CASSEALLRLYQETQYF. The DNA for the CDR3 is TGTGCCAGCAGTGAAGCGCTCCTTCGGTTATACCAAGAGACCCAGTACTTC. V usage is TRBV2 and J usage is TRBJ2-5; D call uncertain. V was pared by 0 bases and J by 0 bases, with 14 bases between. The CDR3 is 17 residues long. Looked up from germline, CDR1 is SNHLY and CDR2 is FYNNEI.

The rearrangement uses TRBV12-3 or TRBV12-4 and TRBJ2-2; 7 bases agree with TRBD1. The CDR3 runs 16 residues. The V and J ends lost 6 bases and 4 bases, in that order; junction bases with no gene match: 11. CDR3 loop: CASSPTGARGTGELFF. CDR3 DNA sequence: TGTGCCAGCAGCCCAACAGGGGCCCGAGGCACCGGGGAGCTGTTTTTT.

This clonotype was seen a few times. The chain carries TRBV20-1 and TRBJ1-1; no reliable D call. Trimming took off 5 bases at V and 5 bases at J, with 6 bases between the two ends. The CDR3 has 10 amino acids. The germline V gene has CDR1 DFQATT and CDR2 SNEGSKA (reference sequence). DNA for the CDR3: TGCAGTGCTCTGAGGACTGAAGCTTTCTTT. The encoded protein is CSALRTEAFF.

This clonotype came up many times. The chain employs TRBV20-1 and TRBJ2-1, with 12 bases aligning to TRBD2. This CDR3 has 15 residues. Trimming at V came to 6 bases and at J to 5 bases, leaving 8 bases not matched to a gene. Germline V gene sequence: CDR1 DFQATT, CDR2 SNEGSKA (reference sequence). CDR3 nucleotide sequence: TGCAGTGCAGGCACTAGCGGGGGGCCCAACAATGAGCAGTTCTTC. It encodes CSAGTSGGPNNEQFF.